Listed below are T cell receptor beta chains from one sample, sequenced in a study of T cells in Graves' hyperthyroidism and ophthalmopathy. Each CDR3 protein is one row after TCRdb ran MiXCR on the multiplex PCR reads. Of roughly 640,000 distinct CDR3 sequences in the sample, about a sixth are singletons; the top ten hold under 3.5%. The source material was blood. The receptors stem from a woman aged 40-49 years with Graves' ophthalmopathy. The CDR3 runs from the conserved cysteine through the conserved F or W. A D gene is named only where the DNA matches it firmly. Size is omitted from some rows. Given values are once, few, many or a class for expanded clones.

CDR3: CASSQGQRTDTQYF
DNA: TGTGCCAGCAGCCAGGGACAGCGCACAGATACGCAGTATTTT
V: TRBV7-2
size: many
D: TRBD1
J: TRBJ2-3

CDR3: CASRVNRGSNSPLHF
DNA: TGTGCCAGCAGGGTCAACAGGGGATCGAATTCACCCCTCCACTTT
V: TRBV6-2/TRBV6-3
size: many
D: TRBD1
J: TRBJ1-6

CDR3: CASEAQGAGEQYF
DNA: TGTGCCAGCGAAGCCCAGGGGGCTGGCGAGCAGTACTTC
V: TRBV11-1
size: many
D: TRBD1
J: TRBJ2-7

CDR3: CASSLAGGNYEQYF
DNA: TGTGCCAGCAGCTTAGCGGGGGGAAACTACGAGCAGTACTTC
V: TRBV7-8
size: -
D: -
J: TRBJ2-7

CDR3: CASSRSGGTSTEAFF
DNA: TGTGCCAGCAGCCGTTCGGGGGGAACCAGCACTGAAGCTTTCTTT
V: TRBV6-1
size: many
D: -
J: TRBJ1-1

CDR3: CAVAGTDNEQFF
DNA: TGTGCCGTGGCTGGGACAGACAATGAGCAGTTCTTC
V: TRBV2
size: many
D: TRBD1
J: TRBJ2-1

CDR3: CASSEAPRGDSNQPQHF
DNA: TGTGCCAGCAGTGAAGCGCCCCGGGGTGATAGCAATCAGCCCCAGCATTTT
V: TRBV2
size: many
D: -
J: TRBJ1-5

CDR3: CSAIGPATYEQYF
DNA: TGCAGTGCCATAGGTCCCGCTACCTACGAGCAGTACTTC
V: TRBV20-1
size: many
D: -
J: TRBJ2-7

CDR3: CASSKGGGGTIRDNEQFF
DNA: TGTGCCAGCTCGAAGGGAGGGGGTGGAACGATACGGGACAATGAGCAGTTCTTC
V: TRBV27
size: many
D: -
J: TRBJ2-1

CDR3: CSASVGDYTEAFF
DNA: TGCAGTGCTAGTGTAGGGGATTACACTGAAGCTTTCTTT
V: TRBV20-1
size: -
D: -
J: TRBJ1-1

CDR3: CASSGFGTGEKEQFF
DNA: TGTGCCAGCTCAGGGTTCGGGACAGGTGAGAAGGAGCAGTTCTTC
V: TRBV18
size: -
D: TRBD1
J: TRBJ2-1

CDR3: CASSRDRLGADTQYF
DNA: TGTGCCAGCTCCAGGGACAGGCTCGGCGCAGATACGCAGTATTTT
V: TRBV25-1
size: -
D: TRBD1
J: TRBJ2-3

CDR3: CAISDTLGRELFF
DNA: TGTGCCATCAGTGACACCTTGGGGCGGGAGCTGTTTTTT
V: TRBV10-3
size: -
D: -
J: TRBJ2-2

CDR3: CASSSWPGTQYF
DNA: TGTGCCAGCAGCTCCTGGCCAGGAACCCAGTACTTC
V: TRBV11-2
size: many
D: -
J: TRBJ2-5

CDR3: CASSALAGGRAGPDTQYF
DNA: TGCGCCAGCAGTGCACTAGCGGGGGGGCGCGCCGGCCCAGATACGCAGTATTTT
V: TRBV10-2
size: -
D: TRBD2
J: TRBJ2-3